These 6 T cell receptor beta chains came from one sample sequenced in a study of response to subunit inactivated influenza vaccine. TCRdb re-derived calls from the RT-PCR reads in MiXCR, one entry per CDR3 protein. The profile shows around 750,000 distinct CDR3 sequences, about 20% of them singletons. The input for sequencing was PBMCs from blood, taken 4 to 6 days after vaccination. The receptors originated from a middle-aged man who received an inactivated influenza vaccine.

The chain is built from TRBV6-1 and TRBJ1-1; 7 bases agree with TRBD1. Germline loops: CDR1 MNHNS, CDR2 SASEGT. The CDR3 has 16 amino acids. After removal of 4 bases from V and 4 bases from J, the junction contained 12 bases not matched to a gene. The CDR3 coding sequence is TGTGCCAGCAGTGCTTTTCGGGCAGGGGGAGGCACTGAAGCTTTCTTT. Protein product: CASSAFRAGGGTEAFF.

There are a few counts of this clonotype. This chain connects TRBV10-3 to TRBJ2-5, with 8 bases lining up with TRBD1. The V segment lost 4 bases and the J segment 14 bases; nucleotides outside the gene matches: 12. Germline assignment: CDR1 ENHRY and CDR2 SYGVKD. This CDR3 comprises 13 residues. CDR3 sequence: CAISGDRTGTIYF. The CDR3 region has the DNA TGTGCCATCAGTGGCGACAGGACAGGGACCATATACTTC.

This clonotype was counted between two and nine times. The chain is built from TRBV7-9 and TRBJ2-1; TRBD1 agrees at 9 bases. The CDR3 has 13 amino acids. The V and J ends lost 9 bases and 6 bases, in that order; junction bases with no gene match: 6. Germline V gene data show CDR1 as SEHNR and CDR2 as FQNEAQ (reference sequence). For the CDR3, the DNA is TGTGCCAGTACAGGGGGCGAAGCCAATGAGCAGTTCTTC. It specifies CASTGGEANEQFF. Full variable domain (remainder filled in from reference TRBV7-9 and TRBJ2-1): DTGVSQNPRHKITKRGQNVTFRCDPISEHNRLYWYRQTLGQGPEFLTYFQNEAQLEKSRLLSDRFSAERPKGSFSTLEIQRTEQGDSAMYLCASTGGEANEQFFGPGTRLTVL.

This clonotype was found a few times. The rearrangement uses TRBV20-1 and TRBJ1-2, with 7 bases aligning to TRBD1. V shed 1 base and J 4 bases; nucleotides not matched to a gene: 3. The length of the CDR3 is 13 residues. Germline V gene sequence: CDR1 DFQATT, CDR2 SNEGSKA (reference sequence). The CDR3 DNA reads as TGCAGTGCTAGAGTAGACAGGGTCTATGGCTACACCTTC. Translated: CSARVDRVYGYTF.

This clonotype was seen at least ten times. The chain joins TRBV12-3 or TRBV12-4 to TRBJ2-7, with TRBD2 as a possible D gene (5 bases). CDR3 size: 17 residues. V shed 5 bases and J shed 3 bases, with 23 bases lying between them. The CDR3 spells CASSMKSSTLMGYEQYF. DNA for the CDR3: TGTGCCAGCAGTATGAAATCTAGCACCCTAATGGGCTACGAGCAGTACTTC.

The V gene is TRBV6-2 or TRBV6-3, the J gene TRBJ2-7; D is undetermined. The CDR3 has 16 amino acids. Trimming cost V 3 bases and J 2 bases, with 17 bases left between them. Germline-derived CDR1 and CDR2 are MNHEY and SVGEGT. CDR3 DNA: TGTGCCAGCAGTTATGACCGGCCGATCCTACCCTACGAGCAGTACTTC. Translation: CASSYDRPILPYEQYF.